This TCR beta chain was documented in a study of a mutant IDH1 vaccine in newly diagnosed glioma. Looking at the study overall: First vaccine doses came 4-6 weeks after radiotherapy alone, or with temozolomide cycles. Patients got radiotherapy, temozolomide, or both beforehand, and most got both. General study findings and limits: Of all patients, about 93% showed vaccine-induced immune responses.

A remark on this clone: Its antigen remains unidentified.

Documented time point: week 5, during vaccination. Topical imiquimod accompanied each vaccine dose, which consisted of 300 ug of mutant IDH1 20-mer peptide. V lost 3 bases and J lost 2, with 9 bases in between. Germline CDR1 reads SQVTM; CDR2 reads ANQGSEA. The CDR3 extends over 13 amino acids. Method: immunoSEQ multiplex PCR; TCRdb's copy keeps in-frame clones and lacks some. The table shows approximately 35,000 clones, with about three fifths occurring only once. This chain joins TRBV29-1 and TRBJ2-3; D not certain. The receptor was derived from a woman aged 18 to 35 with glioma. Sequences were derived from PBMCs, sampled from a glioma patient whose treatment included an IDH1 peptide vaccine. The CDR3 loop reads CSVEKHPTDTQYF. CDR3 coding DNA: TGCAGCGTTGAGAAACACCCCACAGATACGCAGTATTTT.